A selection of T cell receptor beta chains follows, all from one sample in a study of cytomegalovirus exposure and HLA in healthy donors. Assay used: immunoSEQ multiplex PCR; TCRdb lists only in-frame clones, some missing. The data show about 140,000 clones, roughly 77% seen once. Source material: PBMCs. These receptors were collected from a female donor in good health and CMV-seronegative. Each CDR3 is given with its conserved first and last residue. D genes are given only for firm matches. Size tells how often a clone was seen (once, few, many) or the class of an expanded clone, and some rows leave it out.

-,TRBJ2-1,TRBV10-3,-,CAIRFSLALDEQFF,TGTGCCATCCGATTTAGCCTAGCTTTGGATGAGCAGTTCTTC
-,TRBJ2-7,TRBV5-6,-,CASSPRASRYEQYF,TGTGCCAGCAGCCCAAGAGCTAGCCGCTACGAGCAGTACTTC
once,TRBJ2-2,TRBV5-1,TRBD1,CASSRQGAVAGELFF,TGCGCCAGCAGCCGACAGGGGGCCGTGGCCGGGGAGCTGTTTTTT
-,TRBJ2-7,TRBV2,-,CASGRSYEQYF,TGTGCCAGCGGGAGATCCTACGAGCAGTACTTC
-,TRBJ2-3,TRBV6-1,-,CASTPLLRDTQYF,TGTGCCAGCACCCCCTTACTGAGGGATACGCAGTATTTT
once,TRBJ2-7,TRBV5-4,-,CASSWGRSGLSYEQYF,TGTGCCAGCAGCTGGGGGAGGTCAGGTCTATCCTACGAGCAGTACTTC
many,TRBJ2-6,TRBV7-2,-,CASSPSGAGANVLTF,TGTGCCAGCAGCCCCTCGGGTGCCGGGGCCAACGTCCTGACTTTC
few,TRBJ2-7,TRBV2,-,CASSRYQPGGEQYF,TGTGCCAGCTCCCGTTACCAGCCCGGGGGAGAGCAGTACTTC
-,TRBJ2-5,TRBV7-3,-,CASSLRTGETQYF,TGTGCCAGCAGCTTACGGACTGGGGAGACCCAGTACTTC
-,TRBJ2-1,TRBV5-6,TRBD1,CASSRRQGVYNEQFF,TGTGCCAGCAGCCGGCGACAGGGAGTTTACAATGAGCAGTTCTTC
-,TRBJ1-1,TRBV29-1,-,CSVGNRADTEAFF,TGCAGCGTTGGGAACAGGGCCGACACTGAAGCTTTCTTT
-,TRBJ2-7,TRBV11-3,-,CASSSGLQTYEQYF,TGTGCCAGCAGCTCCGGACTGCAGACCTACGAGCAGTACTTC
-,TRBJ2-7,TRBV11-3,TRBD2,CASSKRAGDFGEQYF,TGTGCCAGCAGCAAAAGAGCGGGAGATTTTGGCGAGCAGTACTTC
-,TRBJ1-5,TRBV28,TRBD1,CASSSPGTGFIEPQHF,TGTGCCAGCAGCTCCCCGGGGACAGGGTTCATTGAGCCCCAGCATTTT
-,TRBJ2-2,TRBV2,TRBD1,CASTKQGPPTGELFF,TGTGCCAGCACCAAACAGGGGCCCCCCACCGGGGAGCTGTTTTTT
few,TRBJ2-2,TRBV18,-,CASSPPAQVRLRGDTGELFF,TGTGCCAGCTCACCCCCCGCACAGGTTCGGCTTAGAGGAGACACCGGGGAGCTGTTTTTT
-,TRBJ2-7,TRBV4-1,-,CASSQTPGSSYEQYF,TGCGCCAGCAGCCAGACCCCTGGGAGCTCCTACGAGCAGTACTTC
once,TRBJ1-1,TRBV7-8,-,CASSSRLGGEAFF,TGTGCCAGCAGCTCCCGATTGGGGGGTGAAGCTTTCTTT
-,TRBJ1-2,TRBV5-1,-,CASSLQGTDYGYTF,TGCGCCAGCAGCTTGCAGGGGACGGACTATGGCTACACCTTC
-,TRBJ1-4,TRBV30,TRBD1,CAWSVPGGISEKLFF,TGTGCCTGGAGTGTTCCAGGGGGGATTAGTGAAAAACTGTTTTTT
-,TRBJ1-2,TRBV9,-,CASSIFTGPYGYTF,TGTGCCAGCAGCATATTTACAGGGCCCTATGGCTACACCTTC
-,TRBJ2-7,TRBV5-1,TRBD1,CASSPGQDFSYEQYF,TGCGCCAGCAGCCCCGGACAGGACTTCTCCTACGAGCAGTACTTC
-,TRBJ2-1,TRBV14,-,CASSQRFPPGQNNEQFF,TGTGCCAGCAGCCAAAGGTTTCCCCCAGGTCAGAACAATGAGCAGTTCTTC
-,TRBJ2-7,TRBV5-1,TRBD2,CASSFQNSGRPTYEQYF,TGCGCCAGCAGCTTTCAAAATAGCGGGAGGCCTACCTACGAGCAGTACTTC
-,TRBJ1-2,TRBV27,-,CASSLKIADLRGGGYTF,TGTGCCAGCAGTTTAAAAATTGCCGATCTCAGGGGAGGGGGCTACACCTTC
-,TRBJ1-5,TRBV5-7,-,CASSQDSITPQHF,TGTGCCAGCAGCCAAGACAGCATCACGCCCCAGCATTTT
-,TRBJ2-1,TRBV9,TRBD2,CASSVASGSGYNEQFF,TGTGCCAGCAGCGTGGCTAGCGGGAGTGGGTACAATGAGCAGTTCTTC
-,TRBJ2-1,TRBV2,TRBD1,CAKTARDSSYNEQFF,TGTGCCAAAACTGCGAGGGACAGCTCCTACAATGAGCAGTTCTTC
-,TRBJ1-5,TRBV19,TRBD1,CASSRAGTVSNQPQHF,TGTGCCAGTAGTAGAGCCGGGACAGTAAGCAATCAGCCCCAGCATTTT
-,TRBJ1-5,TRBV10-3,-,CAISEVDGGYSPQHF,TGTGCCATCAGTGAAGTTGACGGGGGATACTCGCCCCAGCATTTT
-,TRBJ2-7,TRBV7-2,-,CASSLGGTAYEQYF,TGTGCCAGCAGCTTAGGCGGGACAGCTTACGAGCAGTACTTC
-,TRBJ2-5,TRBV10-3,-,CAISETDKGKTQYF,TGTGCCATCAGCGAGACAGACAAAGGCAAGACCCAGTACTTC
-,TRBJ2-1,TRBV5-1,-,CASSLPSSYNEQFF,TGCGCCAGCAGCTTGCCCTCCAGCTACAATGAGCAGTTCTTC
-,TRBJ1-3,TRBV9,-,CASGGGASGNTIYF,TGTGCCAGTGGCGGGGGGGCCTCTGGAAACACCATATATTTT
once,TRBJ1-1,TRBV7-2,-,CASSLVGGGTEAFF,TGTGCCAGCAGCTTAGTTGGGGGGGGCACTGAAGCTTTCTTT
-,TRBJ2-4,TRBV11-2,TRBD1,CASSLRQGIAKNIQYF,TGTGCCAGCAGCCTTCGACAGGGAATAGCCAAAAACATTCAGTACTTC
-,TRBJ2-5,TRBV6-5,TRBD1,CASSYSGQGAETQYF,TGTGCCAGCAGTTACTCGGGACAGGGGGCTGAGACCCAGTACTTC
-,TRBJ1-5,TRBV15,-,CATSGGEASWAQHF,TGTGCCACCAGCGGCGGGGAGGCGTCTTGGGCCCAGCATTTT
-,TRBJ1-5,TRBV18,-,CASSPVRMASQGQPQHF,TGTGCCAGCTCACCGGTCCGAATGGCCAGTCAGGGTCAGCCCCAGCATTTT
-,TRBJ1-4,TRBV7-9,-,CASSQIGQGREKLFF,TGTGCCAGCAGCCAAATAGGTCAGGGTCGGGAAAAACTGTTTTTT
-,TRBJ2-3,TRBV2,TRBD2,CASSRTSGDASTDTQYF,TGTGCCAGCAGCCGAACAAGCGGGGATGCTAGCACAGATACGCAGTATTTT
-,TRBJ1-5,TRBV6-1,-,CASSEQQETNQPQHF,TGTGCCAGCAGTGAGCAACAGGAGACCAATCAGCCCCAGCATTTT
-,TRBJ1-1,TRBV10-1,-,CASRDSMNTEAFF,TGCGCCAGCAGGGACAGCATGAACACTGAAGCTTTCTTT
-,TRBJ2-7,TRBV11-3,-,CASSLFQDSYEQYF,TGTGCCAGCAGCTTATTCCAGGATTCCTACGAGCAGTACTTC
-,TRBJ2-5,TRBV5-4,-,CASSLRSGETQYF,TGTGCCAGCAGCTTGAGGTCGGGAGAGACCCAGTACTTC